Described below is a single T cell receptor (beta chain) sequence and its context. Relative to its sample, this clonotype is medium-sized (0.01 to 0.1%). What antigen it recognizes has not been identified. Base qualities are not provided; no much larger clone lies one nucleotide away. This sample is drawn from a study of prognosis after radiotherapy for stage I lung cancer (dated by TCRdb to 2020 to 2022). In the study overall: Over 15 stage I NSCLC patients were enrolled in Nanjing, China, between 2018 and early 2019. Approximately 15 patients had newly diagnosed primary stage I lung tumors, and four to six had oligometastatic NSCLC after surgical resection of the primary tumor. All patients were regarded as medically inoperable, because of comorbidities in roughly twelve patients and refusal of surgery in several patients. Four of the 19 patients developed distant metastases after SBRT, at a median of about 7 months; the other 15 showed no significant progression. The study profiled peripheral blood TCR beta repertoires from stage I NSCLC patients before and after stereotactic body radiotherapy and related them to distant failure. Using image-guided IMRT or VMAT, SBRT was delivered in 3 to 5 fractions at a biologically effective dose of at least 100 Gy. About a dozen patients had adenocarcinoma and seven had squamous cell carcinoma as the tumor histology. The cohort comprised 13 men and 6 women with a median age of almost 75 years, ranging from about 50 to 85 years. In every patient, SBRT was given without any concurrent therapy. For each of the roughly 19 patients, one blood sample was taken before SBRT and one after, so the study sequenced 38 samples in total.

A history of other malignancies or of prior chemotherapy or radiotherapy was absent in all patients, and node-negative disease was shown on CT and PET/CT in all patients. Around 6 milliliters of peripheral venous blood were drawn into EDTA tubes at each of two time points. PBMCs were isolated by Ficoll-Paque Plus density-gradient centrifugation. Immediately after collection, samples were stored at -80 degrees C until analysis. The germline V and J ends show losses of 7 bases and 8 bases respectively, and no gene match explains 13 bases of the junction. The CDR3 measures 15 amino acids from cysteine to phenylalanine. Just CDR3 DNA is preserved here, 45 bases in frame from base 1. CDR1 and CDR2 are read off the germline V gene (reference sequence) as DFQATT and SNEGSKA. The study at large found these results: Unique TCR clone counts fell after SBRT (median about 9,800 before versus about 7,100 after; Wilcoxon paired P=0.011). The small cohort and short follow-up limited the study, so independent validation of the findings is needed. Differences by metastasis status were reportedly seen in TRBV and TRBJ usage frequencies, involving two V genes at baseline and, after SBRT, nine V genes and two J genes. Post-SBRT Shannon entropy and its change from baseline were lower in patients who developed distant metastases; baseline Shannon entropy was not associated with metastases. Whether the expanded TCR clones were tumor-specific was not determined. None of the reported P values were adjusted for multiple comparisons.

Two rounds of multiplex PCR were used to amplify the TCR beta CDR3 region from genomic DNA. The first PCR round used primers specific to each TRBV and TRBJ gene, with sequences filed in Chinese patent CN105087789A. The second PCR round used universal primers. The Roche High Pure PCR Template Preparation Kit was used to extract genomic DNA from frozen PBMCs. The libraries underwent paired-end sequencing with 151 bp reads on an Illumina HiSeq 3000. Regarding the original processing steps: CutAdapt was used to remove raw reads lacking the multiplex PCR primer sequences. High-quality paired reads were merged into contigs with PEAR. TRB V, D and J gene segments were assigned to each contig with MiXCR by alignment to reference sequences. CDR3 sequences were clustered by base quality and sequence similarity to remove sequencing errors. Diversity was measured as Shannon entropy normalized by the natural log of productive TCR sequence number. To get clonality, Shannon entropy was divided by the natural log of the number of unique clonotypes, and that result was subtracted from one. Using the Youden index from ROC curves, the researchers picked the repertoire-metric cut-offs for progression-free survival, and all analyses were carried out in R 3.5.3. In-frame beta chains were kept once TCRdb had trimmed the public reads at Q25 with fastp and called clones with MiXCR. CDR3 protein sequences are deduplicated, and each keeps its most common genes and DNA. These V and J calls derive from TCRdb rather than the authors' analysis. The sample table records roughly 20,000 distinct CDR3 sequences; around 50% of these occur just once. Around 30% of the sample rests with the top ten.

This receptor was taken from a donor aged 50 or older with non-small cell lung cancer. The sample consisted of PBMCs, taken before or after stereotactic body radiation therapy (not recorded which). The sequence links TRBV20-1 to TRBJ2-1; 11 of the junction bases match TRBD2. The CDR3 reads as follows: CSVSKGLLAGDEQFF. The nucleotide sequence reads as follows: TGCAGTGTTAGTAAGGGATTACTAGCGGGGGATGAGCAGTTCTTC.